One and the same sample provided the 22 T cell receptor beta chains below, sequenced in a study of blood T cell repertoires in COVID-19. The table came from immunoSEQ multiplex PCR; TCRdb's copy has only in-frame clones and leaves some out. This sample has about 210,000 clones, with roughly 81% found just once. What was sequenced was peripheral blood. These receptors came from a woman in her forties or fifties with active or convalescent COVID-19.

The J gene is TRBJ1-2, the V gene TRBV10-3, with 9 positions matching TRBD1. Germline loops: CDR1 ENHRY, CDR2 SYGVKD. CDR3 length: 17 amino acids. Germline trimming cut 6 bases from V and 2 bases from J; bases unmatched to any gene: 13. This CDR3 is CAIRSDKPGQGNYGYTF. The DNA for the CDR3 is TGTGCCATCAGGAGTGATAAGCCGGGACAGGGAAACTATGGCTACACCTTC.

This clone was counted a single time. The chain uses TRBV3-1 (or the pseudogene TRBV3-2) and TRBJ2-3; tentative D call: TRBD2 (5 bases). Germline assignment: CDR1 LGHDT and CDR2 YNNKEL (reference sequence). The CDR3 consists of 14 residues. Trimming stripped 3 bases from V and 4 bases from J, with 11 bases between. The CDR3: CASSHLAGPDTQYF. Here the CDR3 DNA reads TGTGCCAGCAGCCATTTGGCGGGCCCAGATACGCAGTATTTT.

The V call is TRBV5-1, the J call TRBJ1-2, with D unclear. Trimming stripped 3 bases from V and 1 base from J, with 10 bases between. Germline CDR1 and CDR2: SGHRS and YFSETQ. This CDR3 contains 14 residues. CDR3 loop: CASSYETFNYGYTF. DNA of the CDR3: TGCGCCAGCAGCTATGAGACTTTTAACTATGGCTACACCTTC.

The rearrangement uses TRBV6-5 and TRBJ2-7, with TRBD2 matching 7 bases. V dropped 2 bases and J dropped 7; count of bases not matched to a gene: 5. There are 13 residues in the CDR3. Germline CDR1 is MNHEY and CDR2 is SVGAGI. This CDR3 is CASSYRGEGEQYV. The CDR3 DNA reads TGTGCCAGCAGTTACCGGGGGGAGGGAGAGCAGTACGTC.

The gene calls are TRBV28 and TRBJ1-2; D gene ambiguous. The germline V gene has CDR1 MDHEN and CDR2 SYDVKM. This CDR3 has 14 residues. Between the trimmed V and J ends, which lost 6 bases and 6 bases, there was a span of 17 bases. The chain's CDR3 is CASRPFRRKHGYTF. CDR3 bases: TGTGCCAGCAGACCTTTCCGGAGGAAACATGGCTACACCTTC.

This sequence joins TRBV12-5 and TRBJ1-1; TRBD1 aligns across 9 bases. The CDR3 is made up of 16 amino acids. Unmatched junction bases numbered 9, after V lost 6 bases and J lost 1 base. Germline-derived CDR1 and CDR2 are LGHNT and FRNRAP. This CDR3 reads CASGLGQGMGNTEAFF. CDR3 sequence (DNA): TGTGCTAGTGGACTCGGACAGGGGATGGGGAACACTGAAGCTTTCTTT.

The CDR3 reads CASSLTGGGTDTQYF. In DNA form, the CDR3 reads TGTGCCAGCAGCTTAACTGGCGGCGGCACAGATACGCAGTATTTT. This chain uses TRBV7-3 with TRBJ2-3, with D hard to call. Trimming left V 0 bases short and J 1 base short, with 8 bases between. The CDR3 is 15 amino acids. CDR1 and CDR2 (germline): SGHTA, FQGTGA.

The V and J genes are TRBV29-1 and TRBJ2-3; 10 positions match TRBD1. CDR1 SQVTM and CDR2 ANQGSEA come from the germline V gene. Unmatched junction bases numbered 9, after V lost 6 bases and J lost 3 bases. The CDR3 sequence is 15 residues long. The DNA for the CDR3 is TGCAGCGTCGCCCTCCGGGACAGGGGTACAGATACGCAGTATTTT. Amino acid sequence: CSVALRDRGTDTQYF.

CDR3 bases: TGCAGCGTCTTAGACGGGGGTGGCTACACCTTC. Translating gives CSVLDGGGYTF. The chain employs TRBV29-1 and TRBJ1-2, with D perhaps matching TRBD1 (5 bases). With 6 bases removed from V and 7 bases from J, the gap between germline ends came to 12 bases. This CDR3 has 11 residues. Germline assignment: CDR1 SQVTM and CDR2 ANQGSEA. Full variable domain (outside the CDR3, taken from reference TRBV29-1 and TRBJ1-2): SAVISQKPSRDICQRGTSLTIQCQVDSQVTMMFWYRQQPGQSLTLIATANQGSEATYESGFVIDKFPISRPNLTFSTLTVSNMSPEDSSIYLCSVLDGGGYTFGSGTRLTVV.

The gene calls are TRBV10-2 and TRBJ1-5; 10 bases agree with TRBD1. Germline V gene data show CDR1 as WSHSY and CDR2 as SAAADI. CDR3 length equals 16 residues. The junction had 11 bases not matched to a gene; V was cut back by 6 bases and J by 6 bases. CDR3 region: CASSPPSTGGGQPQHF. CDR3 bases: TGCGCCAGCAGCCCCCCCTCGACAGGGGGCGGTCAGCCCCAGCATTTT.

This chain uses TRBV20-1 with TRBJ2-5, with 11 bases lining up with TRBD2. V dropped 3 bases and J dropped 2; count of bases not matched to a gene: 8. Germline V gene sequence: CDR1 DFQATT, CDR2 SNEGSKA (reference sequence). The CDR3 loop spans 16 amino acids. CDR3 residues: CSASGPSGGQQETQYF. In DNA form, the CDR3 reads TGCAGTGCTAGTGGTCCTAGCGGGGGGCAACAAGAGACCCAGTACTTC.

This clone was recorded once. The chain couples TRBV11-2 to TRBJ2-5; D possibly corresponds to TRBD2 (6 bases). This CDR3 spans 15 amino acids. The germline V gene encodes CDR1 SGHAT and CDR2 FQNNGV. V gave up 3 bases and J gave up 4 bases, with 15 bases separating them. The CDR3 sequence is CASSFGSAAVETQYF. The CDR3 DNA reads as TGTGCCAGCAGCTTCGGGAGTGCGGCGGTAGAGACCCAGTACTTC.

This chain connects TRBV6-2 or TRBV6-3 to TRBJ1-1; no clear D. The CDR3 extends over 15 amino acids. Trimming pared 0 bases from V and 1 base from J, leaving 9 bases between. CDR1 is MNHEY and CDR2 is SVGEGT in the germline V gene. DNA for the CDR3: TGTGCCAGCAGTTACTCAGAGGCCAGGAACACTGAAGCTTTCTTT. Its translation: CASSYSEARNTEAFF.

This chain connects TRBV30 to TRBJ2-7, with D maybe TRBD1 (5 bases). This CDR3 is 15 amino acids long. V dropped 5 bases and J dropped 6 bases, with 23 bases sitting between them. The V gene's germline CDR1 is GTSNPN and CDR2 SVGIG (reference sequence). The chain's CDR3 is CAWRRRTGPLSEQYF. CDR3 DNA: TGTGCCTGGCGGCGGAGAACAGGCCCGCTAAGCGAGCAGTACTTC.

The CDR3 nucleotides are TGTGCCAGCAGTGTGGTGGACAGCCCAACTGGGACCCAGTACTTC. Translated: CASSVVDSPTGTQYF. The J gene is TRBJ2-5, the V gene TRBV2; a weak D match, TRBD1 (6 bases). The CDR3 totals 15 residues. The germline V gene has CDR1 SNHLY and CDR2 FYNNEI. V lost 4 bases and J 7 bases, leaving 19 bases between the germline ends. The variable domain in full, completed from reference TRBV2 and TRBJ2-5, reads EPEVTQTPSHQVTQMGQEVILRCVPISNHLYFYWYRQILGQKVEFLVSFYNNEISEKSEIFDDQFSVERPDGSNFTLKIRSTKLEDSAMYFCASSVVDSPTGTQYFGPGTRLLVL.

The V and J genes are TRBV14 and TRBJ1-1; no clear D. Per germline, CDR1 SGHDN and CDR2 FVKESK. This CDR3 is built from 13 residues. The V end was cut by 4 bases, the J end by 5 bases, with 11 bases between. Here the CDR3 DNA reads TGTGCCAGCAGCCTATTCCGGGAGACTGAAGCTTTCTTT. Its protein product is CASSLFRETEAFF.

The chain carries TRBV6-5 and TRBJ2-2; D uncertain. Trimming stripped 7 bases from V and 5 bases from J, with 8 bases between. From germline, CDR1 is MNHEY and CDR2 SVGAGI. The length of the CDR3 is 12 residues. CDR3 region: CASTKWTGELFF. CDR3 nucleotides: TGTGCCAGCACTAAATGGACCGGGGAGCTGTTTTTT.

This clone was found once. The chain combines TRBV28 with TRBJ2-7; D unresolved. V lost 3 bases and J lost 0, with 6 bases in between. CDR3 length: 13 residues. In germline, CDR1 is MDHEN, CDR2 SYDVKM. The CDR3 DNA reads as TGTGCCAGCAGTTTGGGCAGCTCCTACGAGCAGTACTTC. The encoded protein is CASSLGSSYEQYF. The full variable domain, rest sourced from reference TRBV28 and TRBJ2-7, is DVKVTQSSRYLVKRTGEKVFLECVQDMDHENMFWYRQDPGLGLRLIYFSYDVKMKEKGDIPEGYSVSREKKERFSLILESASTNQTSMYLCASSLGSSYEQYFGPGTRLTVT.

The CDR3 region is CASSEGQNTEAFF. The CDR3 DNA sequence: TGTGCCAGCAGTGAAGGACAAAACACTGAAGCTTTCTTT. The chain links TRBV6-1 to TRBJ1-1; D is ambiguous. Trimming took off 1 base at V and 2 bases at J, with 5 bases between the two ends. Germline V lookup: CDR1 MNHNS, CDR2 SASEGT. The length of the CDR3 is 13 residues.

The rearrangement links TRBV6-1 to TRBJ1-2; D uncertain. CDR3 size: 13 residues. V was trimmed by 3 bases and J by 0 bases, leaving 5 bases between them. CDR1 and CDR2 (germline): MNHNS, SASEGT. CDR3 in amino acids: CASSDPANYGYTF. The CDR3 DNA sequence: TGTGCCAGCAGTGATCCAGCTAACTATGGCTACACCTTC.

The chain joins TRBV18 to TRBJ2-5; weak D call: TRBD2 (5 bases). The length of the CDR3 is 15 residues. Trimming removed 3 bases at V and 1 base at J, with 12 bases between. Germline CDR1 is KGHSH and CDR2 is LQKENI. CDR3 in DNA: TGTGCCAGCTCACCCCCAACTGGACTCCAAGAGACCCAGTACTTC. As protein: CASSPPTGLQETQYF.

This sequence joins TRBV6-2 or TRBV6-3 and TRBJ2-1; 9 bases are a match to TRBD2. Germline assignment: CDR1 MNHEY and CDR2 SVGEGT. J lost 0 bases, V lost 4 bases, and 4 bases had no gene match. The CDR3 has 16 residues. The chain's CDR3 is CASSSRLAASYNEQFF. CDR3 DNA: TGTGCCAGCAGTTCCCGACTAGCGGCCTCCTACAATGAGCAGTTCTTC.